The subject of this entry is one T cell receptor (beta chain). What this receptor recognizes is not known. Per-nucleotide qualities are absent, and no much larger clonotype sits a single base away. The data were taken from a study of T cells after yellow fever vaccination (dated by TCRdb to about 2019). Broadly, across the study: The SMART-Seq v4 Ultra Low Input RNA kit was used to prepare libraries from fractions with low cell numbers. Two healthy male donors, one aged 18 to 30 and one aged 30 to 39 years, were included in the cohort. To track T-cell clones before and after primary and booster YFV17D yellow fever vaccination, bulk TCR alpha and beta repertoires were sequenced longitudinally. Blood was drawn at multiple timepoints before and after primary and secondary immunization, with bulk PBMC replicates and cell subsets isolated. The investigation overall reported the following: After the booster, most of the clones that had expanded following primary vaccination were detected again (around 95% of CD4 and around 90% of CD8), which suggests that memory was broadly maintained. A small fraction of clonotypes showed up in both the CD4 and CD8 compartments, probably as a result of convergent recombination. Compared with the primary T-cell response, the secondary T-cell response was weaker but faster, peaking on day 5 rather than day 15. Computational filtering was needed because FACS-sorted repertoires could contain abundant contaminating clonotypes from the bulk population. Because only a couple of donors were included in the study, the extent to which the findings can be generalized is limited.

Reads for this sample came from an Illumina NovaSeq 6000. TCR cDNA was made using 5'RACE template switching, a step that added a universal primer site and unique molecular identifiers. Priming for cDNA synthesis came from both the TCR alpha and TCR beta constant segments. Library amplification involved two PCR steps, and the second step added sample barcodes and sequencing adapters. Sequencing of libraries was done on Illumina HiSeq 2500 (2x100 bp) or NovaSeq (2x150 bp). As for the original processing: MIGEC was used to demultiplex reads and collapse the reads into UMI consensus sequences, and MiXCR was used for V(D)J alignment. Vaccine-responding clonotypes were defined with edgeR using replicate PBMC samples, requiring FDR below 0.01 and a log2 fold change above 5 up to day 15. CD4 or CD8 identity was assigned to each bulk clonotype according to whether the clonotype was present at higher abundance in the sequenced CD4 repertoire or the sequenced CD8 repertoire. TCRdb reprocessing: public reads trimmed at Q25 with fastp, clones called with MiXCR, in-frame beta chains kept. Each entry merges the rows of one CDR3 protein and shows their most common DNA and genes. TCRdb's processing, not the authors' own work, is the source of the V and J calls. Within this sample are about 120,000 distinct CDR3 sequences, with nearly 15% of them counted one time only. Together, the top ten hold roughly 47% of the sample.

This specimen's treatment or condition label, per the study, means: live attenuated yellow fever vaccine strain. A standard Ficoll-Paque protocol was used to isolate PBMCs from peripheral blood. Dynabeads CD4 and CD8 positive selection kits were used to isolate the CD4 and CD8 T-cell fractions. TriZol was used to extract RNA from bulk PBMCs, CD4 and CD8 fractions, and dextramer-positive and dextramer-negative fractions. The CDR3 spans 14 residues, from the cysteine through the phenylalanine. The sequence is cut down to CDR3 DNA, 42 bases in frame from base 1. CDR1 and CDR2 are read off the germline V gene as MGHRA and YSYEKL. Relative to germline, V is missing 1 base and J is missing 6 bases, with 3 bases of the junction outside any gene match.

This sequence originates from a man between 18 and 35 years old who received the YFV17D yellow fever vaccine. Here the chain combines TRBV4-1 and TRBJ1-2, with 9 central nucleotides matching TRBD1. The starting material was CD8+ T cells sorted from PBMCs, obtained 5 days after the yellow fever booster vaccination. The CDR3 sequence is CASSQVGQGDGYTF. The DNA sequence is as follows: TGCGCCAGCAGCCAAGTGGGACAGGGTGATGGCTACACCTTC.